This note documents a single TCR beta chain sequence. Profiled with immunoSEQ multiplex PCR; TCRdb holds only in-frame clones, not every one. The table includes tens of thousands of clones, less than 98% detected once. V lost 2 bases to trimming and J lost 0 bases; unmatched junction nucleotides: 7. The CDR3 contains 17 residues. CDR1 is MGHDK and CDR2 is SYGVNS in the germline V gene. This entry comes from a study of Tregs in tolerant kidney transplant recipients. This TCR came from a human donor who received a combined kidney and bone marrow transplant. The material was CD4+ T cells from blood, obtained before the transplant. The chain links TRBV25-1 to TRBJ2-1; 7 nucleotides match TRBD2. CDR3 nucleotide sequence: TGTGCCAGCAGTGAAAAAGCGGGAATGAGCTCCTACAATGAGCAGTTCTTC. Protein sequence: CASSEKAGMSSYNEQFF. Using reference TRBV25-1 and TRBJ2-1 for the parts outside the CDR3, the full variable domain is EADIYQTPRYLVIGTGKKITLECSQTMGHDKMYWYQQDPGMELHLIHYSYGVNSTEKGDLSSESTVSRIRTEHFPLTLESARPSHTSQYLCASSEKAGMSSYNEQFFGPGTRLTVL.